This T cell receptor (beta chain) is drawn from a study of radiation and T cells in renal cell carcinoma. This clone was found once. Time point reported: baseline pretreatment blood. Treatment of the sample: 15 Gy SBRT to primary tumor, nephrectomy 4 weeks later. The tumor was a clear cell renal cell carcinoma. Germline V gene data show CDR1 as SGHRS and CDR2 as YFSETQ. Losses at the gene ends were 4 bases for V and 4 bases for J; bases not matched to a gene: 13. The CDR3 runs 17 residues. Method: immunoSEQ multiplex PCR; TCRdb's copy keeps in-frame clones and lacks some. The sample includes about 150,000 clones, about 88% of them seen just once.

Sequences were derived from blood, sampled from a patient whose treatment included radiotherapy and nephrectomy. This TCR derives from a woman aged 50 to 60 with renal cell carcinoma. V usage is TRBV5-1 and J usage is TRBJ2-5, with 10 positions matching TRBD1. DNA for the CDR3: TGCGCCAGCAGCCCTACGCCCGGGACAGGGGAGGGAGAGACCCAGTACTTC. Translated: CASSPTPGTGEGETQYF. Full variable domain (remainder filled in from reference TRBV5-1 and TRBJ2-5): KAGVTQTPRYLIKTRGQQVTLSCSPISGHRSVSWYQQTPGQGLQFLFEYFSETQRNKGNFPGRFSGRQFSNSRSEMNVSTLELGDSALYLCASSPTPGTGEGETQYFGPGTRLLVL.